The source of this T cell receptor beta chain is a study of blood T cell repertoires in COVID-19 (dated by TCRdb to the early 2020s). The study in broad terms: Samples from collaborators originated in the United States, Italy and Spain and spanned both the acute and convalescent phases of COVID-19. The prospective study material was composed of cDNA or gDNA derived from T cells, B-cell-depleted T cells, or PBMCs. Deeply sampled blood TCRbeta repertoires from subjects exposed to, actively infected with, or recovered from COVID-19 were included in the dataset. The repertoires were released in a freely available public database intended as a resource for research on the immune response to SARS-CoV-2. Samples were obtained from the ongoing ImmuneRACE study (first 160 participants) and from about 1,300 subjects provided by 6 global collaborators. A de-identified subject ID, COVID-19 status, age in years and sex were almost always included in the sample metadata. Where available, HLA class I and class II types were obtained from metadata supplied by the sample provider rather than from assay-based typing. General findings and caveats noted by the study authors: The amount of clinical and demographic metadata varied by source and participant and was provided uncurated.

Collaborating institutions collected whole blood in K2EDTA tubes following their own protocols. For TCRbeta analysis, collaborators shipped samples in one of three forms: frozen whole blood, isolated PBMCs, or DNA extracted from either of those sample types. TCRbeta CDR3 regions were amplified from genomic DNA using the immunoSEQ Assay, a bias-controlled multiplex PCR. In the source study's methods: Nucleated cell counts per sample were estimated from amplification of reference gene primers within the assay. To quantify the absolute abundance of each unique TCRbeta CDR3 rearrangement, sequence reads were collapsed and filtered. For each sample, productive Simpson clonality was calculated as the square root of Simpson's diversity index across productive rearrangements. As stored in TCRdb, this immuneACCESS dataset retains in-frame rearrangements with V and J assigned. A fraction of the clones does not appear; measured against another copy, unresolved V genes explain less than half of the discrepancy, and the remainder lacks a known reason. V, J and clone size reflect that table, while D and trimming were determined from the DNA. The sample table records about 88,000 clones; more than 70% of these occur just once. About 14% of the sample lies in the top ten.

From a lookup of the germline V gene (reference sequence), CDR1 and CDR2 are LNHDA and SQIVND. The CDR3 has 14 amino acids, counting the end cysteine and phenylalanine. CDR3 DNA is the only sequence kept; it has 42 bases, read in frame from the first base. Trimming leaves V shorter by 8 bases and J shorter by 8 bases, with the junction holding 12 bases beyond the gene matches. With respect to this clone: This receptor's antigen is unknown. Base qualities are missing; no much larger clone stands one base away.

Input material: peripheral blood. The receptor was isolated from a woman in her seventies with acute or convalescent COVID-19. This chain joins TRBV19 to TRBJ1-5; the central 7 bases match TRBD1. CDR3 protein: CASQSDRLAEPQHF. The nucleotide sequence is given as TGTGCCAGTCAGTCGGACAGGCTAGCAGAGCCCCAGCATTTT.